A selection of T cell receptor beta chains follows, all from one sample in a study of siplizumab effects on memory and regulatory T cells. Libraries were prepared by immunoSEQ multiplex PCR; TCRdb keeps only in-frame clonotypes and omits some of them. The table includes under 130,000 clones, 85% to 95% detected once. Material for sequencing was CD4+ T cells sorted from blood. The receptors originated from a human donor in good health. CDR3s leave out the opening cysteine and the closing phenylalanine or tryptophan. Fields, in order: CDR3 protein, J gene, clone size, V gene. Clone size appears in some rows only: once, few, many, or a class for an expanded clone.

CDR3aa: ASSQDASTDTQY
j_gene: TRBJ2-3
abundance: NA
v_gene: TRBV4-2

CDR3aa: ASSTTGVTEKLF
j_gene: TRBJ1-4
abundance: NA
v_gene: TRBV19

CDR3aa: ASSESRDRDYGYT
j_gene: TRBJ1-2
abundance: NA
v_gene: TRBV9

CDR3aa: SVEEQGNTEAF
j_gene: TRBJ1-1
abundance: NA
v_gene: TRBV29-1

CDR3aa: SAPRRYEQF
j_gene: TRBJ2-1
abundance: NA
v_gene: TRBV20-1

CDR3aa: ASSNRRTSGGQETQY
j_gene: TRBJ2-5
abundance: NA
v_gene: TRBV7-2

CDR3aa: ASSAPRGGTNYGYT
j_gene: TRBJ1-2
abundance: NA
v_gene: TRBV7-8

CDR3aa: ASNQGANSPLH
j_gene: TRBJ1-6
abundance: NA
v_gene: TRBV2

CDR3aa: ASSPPGQGVKVGGYT
j_gene: TRBJ1-2
abundance: NA
v_gene: TRBV7-8

CDR3aa: ASSWDRRTEAF
j_gene: TRBJ1-1
abundance: few
v_gene: TRBV6-4

CDR3aa: ASSQVSSLGETQY
j_gene: TRBJ2-5
abundance: NA
v_gene: TRBV4-3

CDR3aa: AIRPPVKETQY
j_gene: TRBJ2-5
abundance: once
v_gene: TRBV6-4

CDR3aa: ASSQDKGREETQY
j_gene: TRBJ2-5
abundance: NA
v_gene: TRBV4-2

CDR3aa: ASSEFQGALSF
j_gene: TRBJ1-1
abundance: NA
v_gene: TRBV6-1

CDR3aa: ASSVSVFHTDTQY
j_gene: TRBJ2-3
abundance: once
v_gene: TRBV9

CDR3aa: ASLPRGRAGYGYT
j_gene: TRBJ1-2
abundance: NA
v_gene: TRBV6-1

CDR3aa: ASSPRGGQGYNEQF
j_gene: TRBJ2-1
abundance: NA
v_gene: TRBV9

CDR3aa: AWSVGDTQY
j_gene: TRBJ2-3
abundance: NA
v_gene: TRBV30

CDR3aa: ASRDNTEAF
j_gene: TRBJ1-1
abundance: NA
v_gene: TRBV6-1

CDR3aa: ASRPGLLSPGEETQY
j_gene: TRBJ2-5
abundance: NA
v_gene: TRBV5-4

CDR3aa: ASRVGLYYGYT
j_gene: TRBJ1-2
abundance: NA
v_gene: TRBV6-5

CDR3aa: ASSGTDQETQY
j_gene: TRBJ2-5
abundance: NA
v_gene: TRBV19

CDR3aa: ASSWGDNQPQH
j_gene: TRBJ1-5
abundance: few
v_gene: TRBV19

CDR3aa: AISDGQGLSF
j_gene: TRBJ1-1
abundance: NA
v_gene: TRBV10-3

CDR3aa: ASSLVGSYEQY
j_gene: TRBJ2-7
abundance: NA
v_gene: TRBV5-4

CDR3aa: ASRTPGGSGNTIY
j_gene: TRBJ1-3
abundance: NA
v_gene: TRBV19

CDR3aa: ASSDRSFGQPQH
j_gene: TRBJ1-5
abundance: NA
v_gene: TRBV6-1

CDR3aa: ASSLEGLTDTQY
j_gene: TRBJ2-3
abundance: NA
v_gene: TRBV5-1

CDR3aa: ATSRRGNTEAF
j_gene: TRBJ1-1
abundance: NA
v_gene: TRBV6-5

CDR3aa: ASSFGTGRTGELF
j_gene: TRBJ2-2
abundance: NA
v_gene: TRBV7-3

CDR3aa: ASSLTRVPGEKLF
j_gene: TRBJ1-4
abundance: NA
v_gene: TRBV11-2

CDR3aa: ASSQGPENTGTEAF
j_gene: TRBJ1-1
abundance: NA
v_gene: TRBV5-1

CDR3aa: ASSLVSGPGNTIY
j_gene: TRBJ1-3
abundance: NA
v_gene: TRBV7-2

CDR3aa: ASSLRANSGNLQY
j_gene: TRBJ2-7
abundance: NA
v_gene: TRBV5-6

CDR3aa: ASSPTSGQETQY
j_gene: TRBJ2-5
abundance: once
v_gene: TRBV11-3

CDR3aa: ASSHYDSSYEQY
j_gene: TRBJ2-7
abundance: NA
v_gene: TRBV14

CDR3aa: ASSERTVSYEQY
j_gene: TRBJ2-7
abundance: once
v_gene: TRBV10-1

CDR3aa: ASSQGGQGVNGRTGELF
j_gene: TRBJ2-2
abundance: NA
v_gene: TRBV4-3

CDR3aa: ASSPDGPTNEKLF
j_gene: TRBJ1-4
abundance: NA
v_gene: TRBV5-4

CDR3aa: ASSPPGRPQETQY
j_gene: TRBJ2-5
abundance: NA
v_gene: TRBV18

CDR3aa: ASAPLAGVETQY
j_gene: TRBJ2-5
abundance: NA
v_gene: TRBV18

CDR3aa: ASSRDSRNTEAF
j_gene: TRBJ1-1
abundance: NA
v_gene: TRBV28